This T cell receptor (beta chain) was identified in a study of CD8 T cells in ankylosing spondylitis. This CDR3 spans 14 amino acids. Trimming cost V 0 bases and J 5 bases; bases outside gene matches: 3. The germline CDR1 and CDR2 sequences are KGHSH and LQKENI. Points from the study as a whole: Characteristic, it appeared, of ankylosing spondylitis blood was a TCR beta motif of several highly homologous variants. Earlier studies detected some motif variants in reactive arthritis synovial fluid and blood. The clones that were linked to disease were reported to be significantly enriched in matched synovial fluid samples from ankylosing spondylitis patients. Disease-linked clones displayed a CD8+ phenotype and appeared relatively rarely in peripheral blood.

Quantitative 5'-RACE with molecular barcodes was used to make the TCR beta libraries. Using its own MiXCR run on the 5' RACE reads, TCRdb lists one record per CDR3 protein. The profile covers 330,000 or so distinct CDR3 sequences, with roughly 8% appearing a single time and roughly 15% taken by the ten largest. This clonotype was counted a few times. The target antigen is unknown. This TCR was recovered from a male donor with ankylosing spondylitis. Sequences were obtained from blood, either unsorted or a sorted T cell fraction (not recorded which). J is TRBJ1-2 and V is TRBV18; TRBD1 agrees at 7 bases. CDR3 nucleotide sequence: TGTGCCAGCTCACCACCCCAGGGGGGTTATGGCTACACCTTC. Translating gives CASSPPQGGYGYTF.